Listed below are T cell receptor beta chains from one sample, sequenced in a study of cytomegalovirus exposure and HLA in healthy donors. Assay: immunoSEQ multiplex PCR; the TCRdb copy retains only in-frame clones and omits some. The sample has 110,000 to 150,000 clones; roughly 77% are singletons. Source material: PBMCs. Receptor source: a man aged 40-49 years in good health and CMV-seronegative. The conserved cysteine and the conserved F or W are not part of the CDR3 here.

v_gene	j_gene	CDR3aa
TRBV5-1	TRBJ1-5	ASSPGTGGNQPQH
TRBV5-1	TRBJ2-1	ASSTLAGPSYNEQF
TRBV5-1	TRBJ2-3	ASSFIGLAGGFDTQY
TRBV7-2	TRBJ1-3	ASRLGGGNTIY
TRBV4-1	TRBJ2-5	ASSVSAQGGMTQY
TRBV6-5	TRBJ1-1	ASRRTGGTEAF
TRBV6-1	TRBJ1-2	ASSEAPGTGGLPYGYT
TRBV6-6	TRBJ1-4	ASSSRQGGNEKLF
TRBV4-3	TRBJ1-1	ASSQDSRVDTEAF
TRBV7-9	TRBJ1-2	ASSPRGNEGYT
TRBV9	TRBJ1-6	ASSVQGGGNSPLH
TRBV11-3	TRBJ2-3	ASSPTLSGGAGDTQY
TRBV5-4	TRBJ1-3	ASSFGGVALDSGNTIY
TRBV2	TRBJ2-7	ASSDREATSGGRQY
TRBV29-1	TRBJ2-5	SVGQLQETQY
TRBV2	TRBJ2-7	ASTPGDSYEQY
TRBV11-2	TRBJ1-2	ASSPDRVGYT
TRBV29-1	TRBJ2-2	SVETNGPGNTGELF
TRBV28	TRBJ2-3	ASSLSRAAGGSTDTQY
TRBV4-2	TRBJ2-3	ASSQGTSGGSDTQY
TRBV30	TRBJ2-7	AWSVLGTSYEQY
TRBV5-1	TRBJ2-7	ASSLEGGGYEQY
TRBV5-5	TRBJ2-3	ASSTATASTDTQY
TRBV10-3	TRBJ1-2	AISDATDGYT
TRBV25-1	TRBJ1-4	ASSEYVPGSNEKLF
TRBV7-8	TRBJ2-1	ASSTSGSYNEQF
TRBV19	TRBJ1-1	ASSIAGTRGTEAF
TRBV4-3	TRBJ2-7	ASSQTRQGYIHEQY
TRBV11-1	TRBJ2-1	ASSPISGTGGNNEQF
TRBV7-9	TRBJ1-2	ASSLSDGYT
TRBV5-1	TRBJ2-5	ASSPGLAGGQETQY
TRBV4-2	TRBJ2-5	ASSQGQGIETQY
TRBV28	TRBJ1-4	ASSKTGYSEKLF
TRBV27	TRBJ1-5	ASRLTGNNQPQH
TRBV4-1	TRBJ2-7	ASSQGGWGAVYEQY
TRBV2	TRBJ2-3	ANPTSRTDTQY
TRBV27	TRBJ2-4	ASSNTGTKNIQY
TRBV11-2	TRBJ2-3	ASSSGTLLEGDTQY
TRBV7-2	TRBJ2-7	ASSRGIAYEQY
TRBV4-2	TRBJ1-6	ASSQELFGTGGSYNSPLH
TRBV5-6	TRBJ1-4	ASSLKGAGSGEKLF
TRBV4-1	TRBJ2-1	ASSQAGGIWNEQF
TRBV19	TRBJ1-2	ASSIEQSINYGYT
TRBV4-3	TRBJ1-3	ASSQDSSGNTIY
TRBV5-5	TRBJ1-3	ASSLSGGGNTIY